The clone carrying this TCR beta chain came up a few times. Its target is unknown. These data belong to a study of T cells after posttransplantation cyclophosphamide. The study's findings and limits: TRB clonality was highly associated with recipient CMV seropositivity and reactivation. TRB overlap between skin or GI tissue T cells and blood was limited. Later post-transplant blood repertoires were often dominated by donor CD8+ memory clones.

Treatment was busulfan-fludarabine conditioning, a marrow graft, and cyclophosphamide on days +3 and +4. The method was immunoSEQ multiplex PCR; TCRdb's version includes in-frame clones alone and lacks a portion of them. This table has 12,000 or so clones, about 1.9% appearing once. The CDR3 totals 15 residues. The V end was cut by 1 base, the J end by 2 bases, with 9 bases between. The sequence was obtained from a male patient aged 30 to 40 who received an allogeneic stem cell transplant from a related donor, was CMV-positive, and had no GVHD. Part of the T cell pool may stem from the graft donor. This rearrangement joins TRBV23-1 to TRBJ2-4, with D tentatively TRBD2 (7 bases). TRBV23-1 counts as an open reading frame of uncertain function. This material consisted of PBMCs, taken after allogeneic stem cell transplant with posttransplant cyclophosphamide. CDR3 coding DNA: TGCGCCAGCAGTCAATTCGGGGGGCCCAAAAACATTCAGTACTTC. It codes for CASSQFGGPKNIQYF.